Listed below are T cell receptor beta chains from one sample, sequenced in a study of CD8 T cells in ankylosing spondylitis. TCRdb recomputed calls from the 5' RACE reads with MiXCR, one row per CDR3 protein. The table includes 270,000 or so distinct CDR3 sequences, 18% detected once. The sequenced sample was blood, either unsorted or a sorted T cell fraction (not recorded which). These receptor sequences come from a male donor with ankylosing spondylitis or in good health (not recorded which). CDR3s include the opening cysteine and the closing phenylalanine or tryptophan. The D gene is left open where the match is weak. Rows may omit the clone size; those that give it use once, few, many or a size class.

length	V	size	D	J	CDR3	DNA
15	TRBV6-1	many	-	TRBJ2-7	CASSESRTTSYEQYF	TGTGCCAGCAGTGAATCTCGGACAACCTCCTACGAGCAGTACTTC
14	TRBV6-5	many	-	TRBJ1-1	CASSYLGEGTEAFF	TGTGCCAGCAGTTACTTGGGCGAGGGAACTGAAGCTTTCTTT
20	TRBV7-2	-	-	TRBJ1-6	CASSLTHGYPRMPNNSPLHF	TGTGCCAGCAGCTTAACGCACGGATACCCACGGATGCCCAATAATTCACCCCTCCACTTT
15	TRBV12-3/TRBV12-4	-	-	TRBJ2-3	CASSPGGGETDTQYF	TGTGCCAGCAGTCCCGGAGGGGGCGAGACAGATACGCAGTATTTT
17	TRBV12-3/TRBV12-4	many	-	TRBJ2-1	CASSFTYGGVAYNEQFF	TGTGCCAGCAGTTTTACTTATGGGGGAGTAGCCTACAATGAGCAGTTCTTC
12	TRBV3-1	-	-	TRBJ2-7	CASSQTDFEQYF	TGTGCCAGCAGCCAAACGGATTTCGAGCAGTACTTC
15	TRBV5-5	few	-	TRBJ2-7	CASSLAAGPSYEQYF	TGTGCCAGCAGCTTGGCGGCGGGACCGTCCTACGAGCAGTACTTC
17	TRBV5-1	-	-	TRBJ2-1	CASSWPLVADSYNEQFF	TGCGCCAGCAGCTGGCCCTTAGTAGCGGACTCCTACAATGAGCAGTTCTTC
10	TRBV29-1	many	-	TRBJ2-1	CSVDENEQFF	TGCAGCGTGGATGAAAACGAGCAGTTCTTC
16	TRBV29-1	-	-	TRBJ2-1	CSVEGPSGTLGSEQFF	TGCAGCGTTGAAGGGCCCAGCGGAACCTTAGGCAGTGAGCAGTTCTTC
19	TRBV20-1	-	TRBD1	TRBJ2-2	CSARDMGFSGTVNTGELFF	TGCAGTGCTAGAGATATGGGTTTTTCCGGGACAGTAAACACCGGGGAGCTGTTTTTT
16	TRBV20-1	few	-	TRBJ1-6	CSARERGLSYNSPLHF	TGCAGTGCTAGAGAGCGGGGACTGTCCTATAATTCACCCCTCCACTTT
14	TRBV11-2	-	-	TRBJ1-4	CASRDRDKTEKLFF	TGTGCCAGCAGAGACCGGGACAAGACTGAAAAACTGTTTTTT
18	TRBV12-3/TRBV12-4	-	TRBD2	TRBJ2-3	CASSFLITSGRTTDTQYF	TGTGCCAGCAGTTTTCTAATTACTAGCGGCCGTACCACAGATACGCAGTATTTT
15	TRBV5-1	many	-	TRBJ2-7	CASSWVGGPSYEQYF	TGCGCCAGCAGCTGGGTCGGCGGTCCCTCCTACGAGCAGTACTTC
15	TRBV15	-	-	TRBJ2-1	CATSVVRGLYNEQFF	TGTGCCACCAGCGTGGTCCGGGGGCTTTACAATGAGCAGTTCTTC
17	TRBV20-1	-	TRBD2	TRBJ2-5	CSADNERTSGARETQYF	TGCAGTGCTGATAATGAAAGGACTAGCGGAGCCCGGGAGACCCAGTACTTC
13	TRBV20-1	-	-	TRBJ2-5	CSADLGGRETQYF	TGCAGTGCCGACCTAGGGGGTAGGGAGACCCAGTACTTC
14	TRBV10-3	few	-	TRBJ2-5	CAISESTPQETQYF	TGTGCCATCAGTGAGTCTACACCACAAGAGACCCAGTACTTC
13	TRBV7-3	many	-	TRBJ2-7	CASSFGGGYEQYF	TGTGCCAGCAGCTTTGGAGGGGGCTACGAGCAGTACTTC
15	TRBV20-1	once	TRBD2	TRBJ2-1	CSARGVAGVGNEQFF	TGCAGTGCTAGAGGCGTAGCGGGAGTCGGGAATGAGCAGTTCTTC
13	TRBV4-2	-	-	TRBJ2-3	CASSQEKGDTQYF	TGTGCCAGCAGCCAAGAGAAGGGAGATACGCAGTATTTT
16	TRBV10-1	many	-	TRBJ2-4	CASSDQGPGEGNIQYF	TGCGCCAGCAGTGACCAAGGTCCAGGAGAGGGAAACATTCAGTACTTC
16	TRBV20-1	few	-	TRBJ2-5	CSARDPYGYGQETQYF	TGCAGTGCTAGAGATCCCTATGGGTACGGCCAAGAGACCCAGTACTTC
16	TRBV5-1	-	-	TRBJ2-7	CASSLDRLGTSYEQYF	TGCGCCAGCAGCTTGGACAGACTGGGTACCTCCTACGAGCAGTACTTC
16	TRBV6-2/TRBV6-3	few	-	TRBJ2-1	CASSYPATRSYNEQFF	TGTGCCAGCAGTTACCCTGCTACGAGGTCCTACAATGAGCAGTTCTTC
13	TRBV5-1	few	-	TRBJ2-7	CACSSGISYEQYF	TGCGCCTGTAGCTCGGGGATCTCCTACGAGCAGTACTTC
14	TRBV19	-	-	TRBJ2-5	CASSPDGLGETQYF	TGTGCCAGTAGTCCAGACGGACTGGGAGAGACCCAGTACTTC
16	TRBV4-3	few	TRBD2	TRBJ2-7	CASSQETSAYWHEQYF	TGCGCCAGCAGCCAAGAGACTAGCGCCTACTGGCACGAGCAGTACTTC
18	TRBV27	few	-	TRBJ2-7	CASSFMGTRGGSAYEQYF	TGTGCCAGCAGTTTTATGGGGACTCGAGGGGGGTCGGCCTACGAGCAGTACTTC
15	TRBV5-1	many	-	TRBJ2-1	CASSLVGGSYNEQFF	TGCGCCAGCAGCTTGGTTGGAGGTTCCTACAATGAGCAGTTCTTC
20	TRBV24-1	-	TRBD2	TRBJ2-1	CATSDSFGTSGDRPYNEQFF	TGTGCCACCAGTGATTCTTTCGGGACTAGCGGAGACCGGCCCTACAATGAGCAGTTCTTC
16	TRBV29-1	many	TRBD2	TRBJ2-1	CSAYPLALSSYNEQFF	TGCAGCGCTTACCCACTAGCGCTAAGCTCCTACAATGAGCAGTTCTTC
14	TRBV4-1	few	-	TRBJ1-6	CASSPPSYNSPLHF	TGCGCCAGCAGCCCCCCCTCCTATAATTCACCCCTCCACTTT
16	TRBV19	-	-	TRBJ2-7	CASSILGTNRLYEQYF	TGTGCCAGTAGTATCCTAGGTACTAATCGGCTCTACGAGCAGTACTTC
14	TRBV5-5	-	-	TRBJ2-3	CASEGLLTTDTQYF	TGTGCCAGCGAGGGACTCTTGACCACAGATACGCAGTATTTT
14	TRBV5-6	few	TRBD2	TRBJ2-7	CASSLGLAGHEQYF	TGTGCCAGCAGCTTAGGACTAGCGGGCCACGAGCAGTACTTC
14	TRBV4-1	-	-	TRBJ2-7	CASSQEKFNYEQYF	TGCGCCAGCAGCCAAGAAAAATTCAACTACGAGCAGTACTTC
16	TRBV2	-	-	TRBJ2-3	CASSEARLVSTDTQYF	TGTGCCAGCAGTGAGGCCCGACTAGTCAGCACAGATACGCAGTATTTT
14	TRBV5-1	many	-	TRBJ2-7	CASSWTGTSYEQYF	TGCGCCAGCAGCTGGACGGGGACCTCCTACGAGCAGTACTTC
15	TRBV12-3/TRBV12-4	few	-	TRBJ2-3	CASSFSPGAPDTQYF	TGTGCCAGCAGTTTTTCCCCGGGAGCTCCAGATACGCAGTATTTT
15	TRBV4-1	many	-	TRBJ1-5	CASSQVDSPNQPQHF	TGCGCCAGCAGCCAAGTGGACAGTCCAAATCAGCCCCAGCATTTT
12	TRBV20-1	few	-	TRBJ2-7	CSAQDRGYEQYF	TGCAGTGCTCAGGACAGAGGCTACGAGCAGTACTTC
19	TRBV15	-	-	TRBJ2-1	CATSRDSYRTDVSYNEQFF	TGTGCCACCAGCAGAGATTCTTATAGGACTGACGTATCCTACAATGAGCAGTTCTTC
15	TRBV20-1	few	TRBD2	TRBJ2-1	CSARVLAGEDNEQFF	TGCAGTGCTAGGGTTTTAGCGGGAGAGGATAATGAGCAGTTCTTC
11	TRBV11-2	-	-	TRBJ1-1	CASSYTGEAFF	TGTGCCAGCAGCTATACGGGGGAAGCTTTCTTT
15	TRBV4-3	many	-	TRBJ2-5	CASSPRTEIKETQYF	TGCGCCAGCAGCCCCCGGACAGAGATAAAAGAGACCCAGTACTTC
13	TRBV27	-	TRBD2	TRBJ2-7	CASALAGGPVQYF	TGTGCCAGCGCCCTAGCGGGAGGGCCAGTGCAGTACTTC
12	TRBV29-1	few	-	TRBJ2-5	CSVDYGKETQYF	TGCAGCGTTGATTATGGGAAAGAGACCCAGTACTTC
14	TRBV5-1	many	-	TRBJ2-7	CASSLDVGSYEQYF	TGCGCCAGCAGCTTGGACGTCGGCTCCTACGAGCAGTACTTC
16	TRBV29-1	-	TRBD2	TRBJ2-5	CSVEGPSEGGVETQYF	TGCAGCGTTGAAGGCCCTTCGGAGGGAGGGGTGGAGACCCAGTACTTC
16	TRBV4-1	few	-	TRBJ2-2	CASSSPASSNTGELFF	TGCGCCAGCAGCTCCCCGGCTAGCTCGAACACCGGGGAGCTGTTTTTT
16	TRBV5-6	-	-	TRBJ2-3	CASSPREVWGTDTQYF	TGTGCCAGCAGCCCTCGTGAGGTGTGGGGCACAGATACGCAGTATTTT
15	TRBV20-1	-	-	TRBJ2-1	CSGGKERFSYNEQFF	TGCAGTGGTGGAAAAGAGCGGTTCTCCTACAATGAGCAGTTCTTC
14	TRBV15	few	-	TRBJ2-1	CATSSLKARYEQFF	TGTGCCACCAGCAGCCTAAAGGCGAGGTATGAGCAGTTCTTC
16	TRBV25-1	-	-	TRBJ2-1	CASSEGFAEPYNEQFF	TGTGCCAGCAGTGAGGGGTTCGCGGAGCCCTACAATGAGCAGTTCTTC
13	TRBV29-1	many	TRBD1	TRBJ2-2	CSVPDRGTGELFF	TGCAGCGTTCCGGACAGGGGAACCGGGGAGCTGTTTTTT
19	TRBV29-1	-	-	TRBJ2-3	CSVDDVPLGLRGSTDTQYF	TGCAGCGTTGATGATGTTCCCCTCGGACTAAGAGGAAGCACAGATACGCAGTATTTT
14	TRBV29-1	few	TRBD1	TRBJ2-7	CSVEVGQGSYEQYF	TGCAGCGTTGAGGTGGGACAGGGATCCTACGAGCAGTACTTC
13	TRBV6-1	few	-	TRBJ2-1	CASIPSGHNEQFF	TGTGCCAGCATACCGTCTGGGCACAATGAGCAGTTCTTC